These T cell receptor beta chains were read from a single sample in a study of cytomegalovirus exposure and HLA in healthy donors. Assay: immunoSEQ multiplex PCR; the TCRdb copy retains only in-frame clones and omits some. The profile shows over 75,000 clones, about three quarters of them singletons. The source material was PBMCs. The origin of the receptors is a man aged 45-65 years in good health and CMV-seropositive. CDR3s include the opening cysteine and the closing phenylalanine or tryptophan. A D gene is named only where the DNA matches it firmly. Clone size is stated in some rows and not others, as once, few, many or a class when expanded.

TGTGCCAGCAGTACGGGTAGGATGAACACTGAAGCTTTCTTT	CASSTGRMNTEAFF	-	TRBV27	-	TRBJ1-1
TGTGCCAGTAGTCGGGGCGGGGGGTCGAGCAATCAGCCCCAGCATTTT	CASSRGGGSSNQPQHF	-	TRBV19	-	TRBJ1-5
TGTGCCAGCAGTAATAGTCACGAGCAGTACTTC	CASSNSHEQYF	-	TRBV6-5	-	TRBJ2-7
TGTGCCTGGATGAAGAGGAGGGCGGCAGATACGCAGTATTTT	CAWMKRRAADTQYF	-	TRBV30	-	TRBJ2-3
TGTGCCAGCAGCTACTCGACAGGAACAAACACCGGGGAGCTGTTTTTT	CASSYSTGTNTGELFF	-	TRBV7-9	-	TRBJ2-2
TGTGCCAGTAGTAGTCTCCACCAAGAGACCCAGTACTTC	CASSSLHQETQYF	-	TRBV19	-	TRBJ2-5
TGTGCCAGCAGTTTGACACAGGCCAATCAGCCCCAGCATTTT	CASSLTQANQPQHF	-	TRBV28	-	TRBJ1-5
TGCAGCGTGGACCCGGGACAGGGCACCGGGGAGCTGTTTTTT	CSVDPGQGTGELFF	-	TRBV29-1	TRBD1	TRBJ2-2
TGTGCCAGTAGTGCCGACAGGGGAAGGAACTATGGCTACACCTTC	CASSADRGRNYGYTF	few	TRBV19	TRBD1	TRBJ1-2
TGTGCCAGCAACCAACCCGGGACAGGGGTTTCACCCCTCCACTTT	CASNQPGTGVSPLHF	-	TRBV28	TRBD1	TRBJ1-6
TGTGCCAGTAGTTCGCTAGCGGGGAGTCTTCGGAATGAGCAGTTCTTC	CASSSLAGSLRNEQFF	-	TRBV19	TRBD2	TRBJ2-1
TGTGCCAGCAGCCCCGAGGGCCGCTATGGCTACCCCTTC	CASSPEGRYGYPF	-	TRBV5-6	-	TRBJ1-2
TGTGCCTGGATCATCCGGGACATCAACACTGAAGCTTTCTTT	CAWIIRDINTEAFF	-	TRBV30	-	TRBJ1-1
TGTGCCAGCAGCCCGCGGACAGGGGAGGAATCACCCCTCCACTTT	CASSPRTGEESPLHF	-	TRBV7-9	TRBD1	TRBJ1-6
TGTGCCAGCAGTTTGTGGACAGCCTCTGATGATCAGCCCCAGCATTTT	CASSLWTASDDQPQHF	-	TRBV28	-	TRBJ1-5
TGCGCCAGCAGCCAAGCCGGAGCACCGACGGATAATTCACCCCTCCACTTT	CASSQAGAPTDNSPLHF	-	TRBV4-1	-	TRBJ1-6
TGTGCCATCAGTGAGCCAGGGCCGAATCAGCCCCAGCATTTT	CAISEPGPNQPQHF	once	TRBV10-3	-	TRBJ1-5
TGCGCCAGCAGCTTGGTGGCAGATAATTCACCCCTCAACTTT	CASSLVADNSPLNF	-	TRBV5-1	-	TRBJ1-6
TGCGCCAGCAGCCAAGGACTAGGGTTCGAGCAGTACTTC	CASSQGLGFEQYF	-	TRBV4-1	-	TRBJ2-7
TGTGCCAGCAGTCGGACAACGAACACTGAAGCTTTCTTT	CASSRTTNTEAFF	few	TRBV27	-	TRBJ1-1
TGTGCCAGCAGGGCCTCTGGGGCCACTGAAGCTTTCTTT	CASRASGATEAFF	-	TRBV27	-	TRBJ1-1
TGCAGCGTTGTTCCCGCGGGGATGACCTACGAGCAGTACTTC	CSVVPAGMTYEQYF	-	TRBV29-1	-	TRBJ2-7
TGTGCCAGTAGATCGAGCCCATCCATCGGGGAGCTGTTTTTT	CASRSSPSIGELFF	-	TRBV19	-	TRBJ2-2
TGTGCCAGCAGCCGGGGGACGGAGCCCTACGAGCAGTACTTC	CASSRGTEPYEQYF	-	TRBV7-6	-	TRBJ2-7
TGTGCCAGCAGCGCCCGGGACAGGGGTAATGAGCAGTTCTTC	CASSARDRGNEQFF	-	TRBV11-3	TRBD1	TRBJ2-1
TGTGCCAGCAGTTCCGGGACAGGGCGTAAGGGGGATACGCAGTATTTT	CASSSGTGRKGDTQYF	-	TRBV28	TRBD1	TRBJ2-3
TGTGCCTGGAGTGGGGGTTCGGCAGGGCAGCCCCAGCATTTT	CAWSGGSAGQPQHF	-	TRBV30	-	TRBJ1-5
TGCGCCAGCAGCCAAGATCTCCCTTGGACTAGCGGTACAGATACGCAGTATTTT	CASSQDLPWTSGTDTQYF	-	TRBV4-3	TRBD2	TRBJ2-3
TGTGCCAGCAGCCCCCAGACAGGCGGCTCTGGGGCCAACGTCCTGACTTTC	CASSPQTGGSGANVLTF	-	TRBV7-3	-	TRBJ2-6
TGTGCCAGCAGCTTAGGGCGGGCGACAGGGCGTGAAAAACTGTTTTTT	CASSLGRATGREKLFF	-	TRBV11-2	TRBD1	TRBJ1-4
TGTGCCAGCAGCCCCCCTCGCGGGGAAGAGACCCAGTACTTC	CASSPPRGEETQYF	-	TRBV5-4	-	TRBJ2-5
TGTGCCAGCAGCCATGGAGGAGGGGAAACTGAAGCTTTCTTT	CASSHGGGETEAFF	-	TRBV4-2	-	TRBJ1-1